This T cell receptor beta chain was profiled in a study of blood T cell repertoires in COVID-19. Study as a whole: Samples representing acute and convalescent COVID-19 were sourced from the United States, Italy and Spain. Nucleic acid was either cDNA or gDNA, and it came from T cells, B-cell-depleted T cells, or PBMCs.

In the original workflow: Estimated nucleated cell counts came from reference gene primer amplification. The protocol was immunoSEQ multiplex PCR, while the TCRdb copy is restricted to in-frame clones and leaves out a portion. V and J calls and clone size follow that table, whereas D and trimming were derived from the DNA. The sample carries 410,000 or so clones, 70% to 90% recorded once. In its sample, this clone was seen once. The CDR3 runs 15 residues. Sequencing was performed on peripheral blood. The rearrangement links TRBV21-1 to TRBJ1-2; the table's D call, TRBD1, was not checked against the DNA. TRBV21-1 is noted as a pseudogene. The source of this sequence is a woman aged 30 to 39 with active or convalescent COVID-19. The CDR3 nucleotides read TGTGCCAGCATCCTCGACAGAAGCTCTAACTATGGCTACACCTTC. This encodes CASILDRSSNYGYTF.